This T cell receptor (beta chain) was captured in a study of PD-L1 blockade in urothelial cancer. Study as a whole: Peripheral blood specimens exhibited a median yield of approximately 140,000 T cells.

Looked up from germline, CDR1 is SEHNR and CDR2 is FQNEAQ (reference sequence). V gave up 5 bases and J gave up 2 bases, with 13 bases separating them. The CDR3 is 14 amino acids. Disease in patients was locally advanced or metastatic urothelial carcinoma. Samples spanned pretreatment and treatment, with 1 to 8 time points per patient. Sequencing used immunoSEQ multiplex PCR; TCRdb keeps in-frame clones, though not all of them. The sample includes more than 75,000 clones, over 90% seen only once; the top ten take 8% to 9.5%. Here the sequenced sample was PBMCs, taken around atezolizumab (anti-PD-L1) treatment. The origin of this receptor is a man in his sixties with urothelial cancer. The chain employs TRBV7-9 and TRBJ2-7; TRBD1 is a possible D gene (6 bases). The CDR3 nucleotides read TGTGCCAGCAGCCATGACAGGAGCCCCTACGAGCAGTACTTC. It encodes CASSHDRSPYEQYF.